This record covers a single T cell receptor (beta chain). This entry is derived from a study of control samples from healthy donors and cancer patients. The CDR3 length is 13 residues. Germline CDR1 reads SGDLS; CDR2 reads YYNGEE. Trimming cost V 3 bases and J 5 bases, with 11 bases left between them. Assay: immunoSEQ multiplex PCR; the TCRdb copy retains only in-frame clones and omits some. In the table there are 35,000 to 50,000 clones, more than 70% of which are singletons. The chain links TRBV9 to TRBJ1-1; D possibly corresponds to TRBD1 (5 bases). Sequencing was performed on PBMCs. The TCR comes from a woman aged 55-69 years with lung cancer. The CDR3 nucleotides read TGTGCCAGCAGCGAAACTGGGGGTACTGAAGCTTTCTTT. Its protein product is CASSETGGTEAFF. Combining the CDR3 with reference TRBV9 and TRBJ1-1 gives the whole variable domain DSGVTQTPKHLITATGQRVTLRCSPRSGDLSVYWYQQSLDQGLQFLIQYYNGEERAKGNILERFSAQQFPDLHSELNLSSLELGDSALYFCASSETGGTEAFFGQGTRLTVV.